The clone carrying this T cell receptor beta chain has just a few counts. What it binds is not known. These data originate in a study of blood T cells in healthy people across ages. A second PCR, run for about 6 to 12 cycles, used a sample-barcoded 5' primer plus a J-beta primer mix. Each sample yielded at least 3 million CDR3-containing paired-end reads. TCRdb reprocessed the 5' RACE reads via MiXCR and lists one record per CDR3 protein. Here the sample spans over a million distinct CDR3 sequences, approximately 40% being singletons. CDR1 is MNHEY, CDR2 SMNVEV, per germline (reference sequence). This CDR3 comprises 14 residues. With 3 bases removed from V and 4 bases from J, the gap between germline ends came to 12 bases. Findings and limits, study-wide: Age advanced and TCR beta diversity per million T cells fell, roughly linearly.

This clonotype was obtained from a woman aged 18-29 years in good health. This chain connects TRBV27 to TRBJ2-5, with a tentative D call TRBD1 (5 bases). The sample consisted of blood. The CDR3 spells CASSFWAQGETQYF. The CDR3 DNA follows: TGTGCCAGCAGTTTTTGGGCGCAGGGAGAGACCCAGTACTTC.